The sequence of this T cell receptor (beta chain) was determined in a study of a mutant IDH1 vaccine in newly diagnosed glioma. As for the study in general: Treated patients, averaging roughly 40 years, were around 62% male and approximately 38% female.

A word on this clone: The antigen is unknown.

Documented time point: week 23, last vaccination. It was 300 ug of mutant IDH1 20-mer peptide that made up each vaccine dose, given with topical imiquimod. Sequencing used immunoSEQ multiplex PCR; TCRdb keeps in-frame clones, though not all of them. The sample has around 54,000 clones, around 86% seen once; the top ten hold about 1.4%. Per germline, CDR1 SGHDT and CDR2 YYEEEE. The CDR3 contains 15 residues. The sequence was obtained from a man aged 35-49 years with glioma. The sequences come from PBMCs, collected from a glioma patient whose treatment included an IDH1 peptide vaccine. J is TRBJ2-5 and V is TRBV5-6; 12 bases fit TRBD2. The J call is in doubt because the DNA end fits TRBJ2-7 better. The CDR3 spells CASSPSGRARYEQYF. In nucleotides, the CDR3 is TGTGCCAGCAGCCCTAGCGGGAGGGCCAGATACGAGCAGTACTTC.